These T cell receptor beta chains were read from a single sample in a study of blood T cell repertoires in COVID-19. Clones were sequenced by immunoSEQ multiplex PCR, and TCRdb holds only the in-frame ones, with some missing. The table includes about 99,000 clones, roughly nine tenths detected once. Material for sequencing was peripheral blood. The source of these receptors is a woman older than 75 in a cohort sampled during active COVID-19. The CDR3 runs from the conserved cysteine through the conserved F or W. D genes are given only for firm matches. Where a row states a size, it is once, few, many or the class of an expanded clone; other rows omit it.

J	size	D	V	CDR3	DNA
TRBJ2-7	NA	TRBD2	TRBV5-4	CASSRTSSGGSYEQYF	TGTGCCAGCAGCCGGACTTCTAGCGGTGGGTCGTACGAGCAGTACTTC
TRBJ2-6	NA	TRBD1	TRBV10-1	CASKYRGLSGANVLTF	TGCGCCAGCAAATACAGGGGGCTCTCTGGGGCCAACGTCCTGACTTTC
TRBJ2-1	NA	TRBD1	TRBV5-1	CASSLEPTGSNEQFF	TGCGCCAGCAGCTTGGAACCGACAGGGTCCAATGAGCAGTTCTTC
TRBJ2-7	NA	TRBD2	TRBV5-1	CASSLGGAGGEQYF	TGCGCCAGCAGCTTGGGCGGGGCGGGAGGAGAGCAGTACTTC
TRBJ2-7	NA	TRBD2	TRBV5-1	CASSFSGTSEYEQYF	TGCGCCAGCAGCTTTTCCGGGACTAGCGAATACGAGCAGTACTTC
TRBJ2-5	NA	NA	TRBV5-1	CASSFGETQYF	TGCGCCAGCAGCTTCGGGGAGACCCAGTACTTC
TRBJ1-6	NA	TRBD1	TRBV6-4	CASSASSEGQEVSPLHF	TGTGCCAGCAGTGCCTCATCGGAAGGACAGGAGGTATCACCCCTCCACTTT
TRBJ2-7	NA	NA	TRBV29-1	CSVEAVGTFTYEQYF	TGCAGCGTTGAAGCGGTCGGGACTTTCACCTACGAGCAGTACTTC
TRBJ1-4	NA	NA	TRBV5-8	CASSLSIFRGGEKLFF	TGTGCCAGCAGCTTGAGCATCTTCCGGGGTGGCGAAAAACTGTTTTTT
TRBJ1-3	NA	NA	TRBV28	CATGRGEGGNTIYF	TGTGCCACCGGCCGGGGGGAAGGTGGAAACACCATATATTTT
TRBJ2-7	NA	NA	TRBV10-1	CASSDDGSASYEQYF	TGCGCCAGCAGTGACGACGGGAGTGCGTCCTACGAGCAGTACTTC
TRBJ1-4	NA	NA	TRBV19	CASRAVGEANEKLFF	TGTGCCAGCCGAGCGGTTGGGGAGGCTAATGAAAAACTGTTTTTT
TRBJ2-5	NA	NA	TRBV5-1	CASSSRVPSRGDTWGETQYF	TGCGCCAGCAGCTCCCGGGTACCATCGCGTGGGGACACCTGGGGAGAGACCCAGTACTTC
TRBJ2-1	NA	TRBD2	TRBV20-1	CSASPPGGYNEQFF	TGCAGTGCTAGTCCCCCGGGGGGGTACAATGAGCAGTTCTTC
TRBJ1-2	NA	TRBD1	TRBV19	CASRRQGAGGYTF	TGTGCCAGTAGAAGACAGGGGGCGGGAGGCTACACCTTC
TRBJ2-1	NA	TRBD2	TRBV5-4	CASSLGLADEQFF	TGTGCCAGCAGCTTGGGACTAGCGGATGAGCAGTTCTTC
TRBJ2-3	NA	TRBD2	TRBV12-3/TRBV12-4	CASSPGRGVAQYF	TGTGCCAGCAGCCCCGGGAGGGGTGTCGCGCAGTATTTT
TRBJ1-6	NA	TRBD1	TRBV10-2	CASSEQGGDNSPLHF	TGCGCCAGCAGTGAGCAGGGGGGTGATAATTCACCCCTCCACTTT
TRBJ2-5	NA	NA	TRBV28	CASSKPGLSQETQYF	TGTGCCAGCAGCAAACCGGGACTTTCCCAAGAGACCCAGTACTTC
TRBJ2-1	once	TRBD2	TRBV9	CASSVGAGGPDLF	TGTGCCAGCAGCGTAGGAGCGGGGGGGCCTGATCTCTTC
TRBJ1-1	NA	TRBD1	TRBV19	CASRATGLNTEAFF	TGTGCCAGTAGGGCGACAGGGTTGAACACTGAAGCTTTCTTT
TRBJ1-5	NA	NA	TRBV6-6	CASSYSGQPQHF	TGTGCCAGCAGTTACTCCGGTCAGCCCCAGCATTTT
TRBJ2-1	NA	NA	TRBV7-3	CASSSNPQESRFF	TGTGCCAGCAGCTCTAATCCACAGGAATCCCGGTTCTTC
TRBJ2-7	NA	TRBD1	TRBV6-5	CASRPDRGGSYEQYF	TGTGCCAGCAGACCCGACAGGGGGGGATCCTACGAGCAGTACTTC
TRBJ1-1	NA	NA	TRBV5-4	CASSLTAEGNTEAFF	TGTGCCAGCAGCTTGACGGCGGAGGGGAACACTGAAGCTTTCTTT
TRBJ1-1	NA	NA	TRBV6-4	CASSALGGTEAFF	TGTGCCAGCAGTGCCCTTGGAGGAACTGAAGCTTTCTTT
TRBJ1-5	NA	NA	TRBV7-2	CASSLGGGRQPQHF	TGTGCCAGCAGCTTGGGGGGGGGCAGACAGCCCCAGCATTTT
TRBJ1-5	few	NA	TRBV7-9	CASREQPQHF	TGTGCCTCCAGGGAACAGCCCCAGCATTTT
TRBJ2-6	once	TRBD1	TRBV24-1	CATSGTGDSGANVLTF	TGTGCCACCAGTGGAACAGGGGACTCTGGGGCCAACGTCCTGACTTTC
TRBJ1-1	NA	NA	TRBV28	CASSFDRSNTEAFF	TGTGCCAGCAGTTTCGACAGGTCGAACACTGAAGCTTTCTTT
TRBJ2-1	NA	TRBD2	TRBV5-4	CASWGRAGGGDEQFF	TGTGCCAGCTGGGGTAGAGCGGGGGGCGGGGATGAGCAGTTCTTC
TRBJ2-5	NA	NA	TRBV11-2	CASSLGWQGGQETQYF	TGTGCCAGCAGCTTAGGGTGGCAGGGTGGCCAAGAGACCCAGTACTTC
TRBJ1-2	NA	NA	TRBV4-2	CASSQAANYGYTF	TGTGCCAGCAGCCAAGCCGCTAACTATGGCTACACCTTC
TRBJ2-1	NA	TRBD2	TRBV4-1	CASSQEGGLAGNNEQFF	TGCGCCAGCAGCCAAGAGGGAGGGCTAGCGGGAAACAATGAGCAGTTCTTC
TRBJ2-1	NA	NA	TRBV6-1	CASSEATGFYNEQFF	TGTGCCAGCAGTGAAGCGACGGGGTTTTACAATGAGCAGTTCTTC
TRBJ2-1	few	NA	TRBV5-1	CASSGRVPYNEQFF	TGCGCCAGCAGCGGGCGGGTGCCCTACAATGAGCAGTTCTTC
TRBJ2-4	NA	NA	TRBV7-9	CASKRRTLAKNIQYF	TGTGCCAGCAAGAGGAGAACCCTAGCCAAAAACATTCAGTACTTC
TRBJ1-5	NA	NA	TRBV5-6	CASSLGGLGNQPQHF	TGTGCCAGCAGCTTGGGGGGGCTTGGCAATCAGCCCCAGCATTTT
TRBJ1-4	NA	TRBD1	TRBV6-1	CASSEWGQGYEKLFF	TGTGCCAGCAGTGAATGGGGACAGGGATATGAAAAACTGTTTTTT
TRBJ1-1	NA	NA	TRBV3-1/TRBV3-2	CASSQGSGGTEAFF	TGTGCCAGCAGCCAAGGTAGCGGAGGAACTGAAGCTTTCTTT